This T cell receptor beta chain was identified during a study of PD-L1 blockade in urothelial cancer. Study overall: Each patient had 0 to 3 earlier chemotherapy regimens.

Per germline, CDR1 SGHRS and CDR2 YFSETQ. This CDR3 is 13 amino acids long. Trimming shortened V by 7 bases and J by 4 bases, and 14 bases separated the two germline ends. This sample's time point: pretreatment peripheral blood. The assay was immunoSEQ multiplex PCR, and TCRdb's table has in-frame clones only and misses some. The sample lists approximately 70,000 clones, roughly 84% occurring once. Sequenced material: PBMCs, taken around atezolizumab (anti-PD-L1) treatment. The chain employs TRBV5-1 and TRBJ2-5; weak D call: TRBD2 (5 bases). This TCR came from a woman aged 70-85 years with urothelial cancer. The CDR3: CASRSSLGETQYF. The CDR3 DNA reads TGCGCCAGCCGCTCTAGCTTAGGAGAGACCCAGTACTTC.